The entry that follows covers one T cell receptor (beta chain) sequence. No antigen is known for it. The data derive from a study of T cell responses to AZD1222 COVID-19 vaccine. About the study: Pooled together were second doses at about 4 or about 12 weeks.

Study-level results: No day 14 peak samples; only post-peak repertoires were characterized. Dominant at 160-218 and 743-854, vaccine-associated CD4 TCRs also spanned spike. Clonal diversity was possibly underestimated, and white British individuals and females predominated among donors.

Method: immunoSEQ multiplex PCR; TCRdb's copy keeps in-frame clones and lacks some. The data hold 130,000 or so clones, with over 80% observed a single time. Germline lookup yields CDR1 SGHDT and CDR2 YYEEEE. The CDR3 spans 14 residues. V shed 0 bases and J shed 8 bases, with 14 bases lying between them. The chain uses TRBV5-6 and TRBJ1-2, with D possibly TRBD1 on 5 matching bases. The sequenced sample was peripheral blood, obtained on day 0 of AZD1222 vaccination. The clonotype originates from an adult in good health. Here the CDR3 DNA reads TGTGCCAGCAGCTTGGGGGCAGGGATGAGCGGCTACACCTTC. Residues: CASSLGAGMSGYTF.